This T cell receptor (beta chain) appears in the sequencing data of a study of T cell clones after liver transplantation. The method was immunoSEQ multiplex PCR; TCRdb's version includes in-frame clones alone and lacks a portion of them. The data hold more than 95,000 clones, with approximately 85% observed a single time. A word on this clone: Its antigen is as yet unknown. Other DNA sequences in the sample encode the same CDR3.

General study results and limits: Low donor cell numbers restricted donor-reactive repertoire measurement in a couple of subjects. Donor-reactive sequences fell more than third party-reactive ones, suggesting partial deletion.

V lost 3 bases to trimming and J lost 1 base; unmatched junction nucleotides: 1. The CDR3 is 15 amino acids. Germline V gene lookup returns CDR1 KGHSH and CDR2 LQKENI. Sequences were derived from CD4+ T cells from blood, sampled before liver transplant. The chain links TRBV18 to TRBJ2-2; 8 nucleotides line up with TRBD1. The sequence derives from a human donor who received a liver transplant. The CDR3 spells CASSPGTGNTGELFF. CDR3 nucleotide sequence: TGTGCCAGCTCACCGGGGACAGGGAACACCGGGGAGCTGTTTTTT.